This T cell receptor (beta chain) derives from a study of CD8 T cells in ankylosing spondylitis (dated by TCRdb to 2015 to 2018). Turning to the overall study: The study profiled T cell receptor beta repertoires in healthy donors and ankylosing spondylitis patients to find disease-linked TCR variants. In total, the full study cohort was made up of 110 or so healthy donors and 20 to 25 ankylosing spondylitis patients. Peripheral blood was sampled, and synovial fluid was additionally collected from ankylosing spondylitis patients.

Synovial fluid samples were matched to blood samples from the same ankylosing spondylitis patients. Study-wide findings and limitations: The disease-linked clones had a CD8+ phenotype and were found at relatively low frequencies in peripheral blood. According to the report, matched synovial fluid samples from ankylosing spondylitis patients were significantly enriched for the disease-linked clones. Some motif variants were previously reported in synovial fluid and blood of reactive arthritis patients, suggesting common disease-initiation mechanisms. A TCR beta motif made up of fewer than 10 highly homologous amino acid variants appeared to be characteristic of blood from ankylosing spondylitis patients.

This clonotype was seen more than once but under ten times. Its target antigen remains unknown. The input lacks base qualities; no much larger clone sits a single base away. Sequencing took place on an Illumina HiSeq 2500. Quantitative 5'-RACE with molecular barcodes was the method used to prepare the TCR beta libraries. For the original study's pipeline: To identify disease-linked TCR variants, a new computational method was used, one built on a probabilistic model of VDJ rearrangement. The public sequencing data were trimmed at Q25 with fastp and processed into clonotypes with MiXCR by TCRdb, which kept only in-frame beta chains. Every CDR3 protein is listed once, alongside the most common genes and DNA of its rows. The V and J calls here are based on TCRdb, not the publication. Within this sample are approximately 150,000 distinct CDR3 sequences, with roughly a third of them counted one time only. 4.5% to 6% of the sample is held by the ten biggest clonotypes.

CDR1 and CDR2 were assigned from the germline V gene (reference sequence) as SEHNR and FQNEAQ. V loses 4 bases, J loses 2 bases, and the germline ends lie 14 bases apart. The CDR3 has 15 amino acids, counting the end cysteine and phenylalanine. The DNA shown is the 45-base CDR3, in frame from base 1. This TCR was recovered from a male donor with ankylosing spondylitis. The chain uses TRBV7-9 and TRBJ2-5; no confident D gene assignment can be made. The specimen sequenced was synovial fluid, either unsorted or a sorted T cell fraction (not recorded which). The nucleotide sequence is TGTGCCAGCAGCTACCTCCCGGGTACACAAGAGACCCAGTACTTC. Translated, it reads CASSYLPGTQETQYF. Here the CDR3 is joined to the reference TRBV7-9 and TRBJ2-5 genes, and the full variable domain is: DTGVSQNPRHKITKRGQNVTFRCDPISEHNRLYWYRQTLGQGPEFLTYFQNEAQLEKSRLLSDRFSAERPKGSFSTLEIQRTEQGDSAMYLCASSYLPGTQETQYFGPGTRLLVL.